The rows below give T cell receptor beta chains drawn from one sample of a study of control samples from healthy donors and cancer patients. Assay used: immunoSEQ multiplex PCR; TCRdb lists only in-frame clones, some missing. The repertoire holds about 61,000 clones, with 90% as singletons. Sequenced material: PBMCs. These receptors were collected from a man aged 60 to 75 with colorectal cancer. CDR3s include the opening cysteine and the closing phenylalanine or tryptophan. The D gene is left open where the match is weak. A clone size is listed for some rows: how often the clone was seen (once, few, many), or a class if it is expanded.

TRBV4-1	once	TRBJ1-1	NA	CASSPDRGYTEAFF	TGCGCCAGCAGCCCCGATAGGGGGTACACTGAAGCTTTCTTT
TRBV6-6	once	TRBJ1-1	TRBD1	CASSYSRQGGGTEAFF	TGTGCCAGCAGTTACTCGAGACAGGGGGGAGGCACTGAAGCTTTCTTT
TRBV7-2	NA	TRBJ2-3	TRBD2	CASSLALGTSGATDTQYF	TGTGCCAGCAGCTTAGCGCTGGGAACTAGCGGGGCTACAGATACGCAGTATTTT
TRBV9	NA	TRBJ1-2	NA	CASSANYPSIRYGYTF	TGTGCCAGCAGCGCCAACTATCCCAGTATCCGCTATGGCTACACCTTC
TRBV6-1	once	TRBJ1-5	NA	CASSESGLRQPQHF	TGTGCCAGCAGTGAATCGGGCCTTCGTCAGCCCCAGCATTTT
TRBV9	NA	TRBJ1-3	NA	CASSVDSNSGNTIYF	TGTGCCAGCAGCGTAGACAGCAACTCTGGAAACACCATATATTTT
TRBV3-1/TRBV3-2	NA	TRBJ2-7	NA	CASSQDRAGGYEQYF	TGTGCCAGCAGCCAAGATCGGGCAGGAGGCTACGAGCAGTACTTC
TRBV7-2	NA	TRBJ2-2	TRBD2	CASSLNGGAGELFF	TGTGCCAGCAGCTTAAACGGGGGGGCCGGGGAGCTGTTTTTT
TRBV11-3	NA	TRBJ2-3	TRBD2	CASSLGGAGLASDTQYF	TGTGCCAGCAGCTTAGGAGGTGCGGGACTAGCTTCAGATACGCAGTATTTT
TRBV28	NA	TRBJ1-5	NA	CASTTERNQPQHF	TGTGCCAGCACCACAGAGCGGAATCAGCCCCAGCATTTT
TRBV13	NA	TRBJ2-1	NA	CASSPPLLAGYPYNEQFF	TGTGCCAGCAGCCCCCCCCTTTTGGCAGGCTATCCCTACAATGAGCAGTTCTTC
TRBV5-6	NA	TRBJ2-2	NA	CASSLGATTNTGELFF	TGTGCCAGCAGCTTGGGGGCGACAACGAACACCGGGGAGCTGTTTTTT
TRBV12-1	few	TRBJ2-7	NA	CASSPRLVWVYEQYF	TGTGCCAGCAGCCCCCGTTTAGTCTGGGTCTACGAGCAGTACTTC
TRBV28	NA	TRBJ2-7	NA	CASRPTNSYEQYF	TGTGCCAGCCGACCGACGAACTCCTACGAGCAGTACTTC
TRBV2	NA	TRBJ2-3	NA	CASSELFYTDTQYF	TGTGCCAGCAGTGAACTCTTCTACACAGATACGCAGTATTTT
TRBV7-6	NA	TRBJ2-1	NA	CASSPLGGTYNEQFF	TGTGCCAGCAGCCCACTGGGGGGTACCTACAATGAGCAGTTCTTC
TRBV10-3	NA	TRBJ2-7	NA	CAISERGTYEQYF	TGTGCCATCAGTGAGCGAGGGACCTACGAGCAGTACTTC
TRBV6-5	few	TRBJ1-6	NA	CASSSGPYNSPLHF	TGTGCCAGCAGTTCGGGCCCCTATAATTCACCCCTCCACTTT
TRBV6-4	NA	TRBJ2-3	TRBD2	CASSSGVSTDTQYF	TGTGCCAGCAGTAGCGGGGTTAGCACAGATACGCAGTATTTT
TRBV3-1/TRBV3-2	NA	TRBJ2-7	TRBD2	CASSHTSGGSYEQYF	TGTGCCAGCAGCCATACTAGCGGGGGGTCCTACGAGCAGTACTTC
TRBV6-5	NA	TRBJ2-3	NA	CASSWTEPSTDTQYF	TGTGCCAGCAGTTGGACAGAACCTAGCACAGATACGCAGTATTTT
TRBV5-1	few	TRBJ2-5	NA	CASRGTTVPQETQYF	TGCGCCAGCAGGGGGACGACAGTTCCTCAAGAGACCCAGTACTTC
TRBV7-9	once	TRBJ2-3	TRBD2	CASRSTTSGGIDTQYF	TGTGCCAGCAGATCAACGACTAGCGGGGGAATAGATACGCAGTATTTT
TRBV5-1	NA	TRBJ2-7	NA	CASSLEGGAYEQYF	TGCGCCAGCAGCTTGGAAGGAGGGGCATACGAGCAGTACTTC
TRBV9	NA	TRBJ1-3	NA	CASSPNLSGNTIYF	TGTGCCAGCAGCCCAAATTTATCTGGAAACACCATATATTTT
TRBV7-9	NA	TRBJ1-4	TRBD1	CASSLGQGYNEKLFF	TGTGCCAGCAGCTTAGGACAGGGTTATAATGAAAAACTGTTTTTT
TRBV2	NA	TRBJ1-3	NA	CASRASGNSVGNTIYF	TGTGCCAGCAGAGCATCAGGGAATTCCGTGGGAAACACCATATATTTT
TRBV2	NA	TRBJ1-5	TRBD1	CASRDRGGNQPQHF	TGTGCCAGCAGGGACAGGGGCGGCAATCAGCCCCAGCATTTT
TRBV3-1/TRBV3-2	NA	TRBJ1-2	TRBD1	CASSQWVQGDSGYTF	TGTGCCAGCAGCCAATGGGTTCAGGGGGATTCTGGCTACACCTTC
TRBV7-6	NA	TRBJ2-2	TRBD1	CASSLETGGTGELFF	TGTGCCAGCAGCTTAGAAACAGGGGGGACCGGGGAGCTGTTTTTT
TRBV6-6	NA	TRBJ2-7	NA	CASTTGGPYEQYF	TGTGCCAGCACCACCGGCGGGCCCTACGAGCAGTACTTC
TRBV19	NA	TRBJ1-2	TRBD1	CASSGLAGGWGADGYTF	TGTGCCAGTAGTGGCCTTGCAGGGGGATGGGGAGCGGATGGCTACACCTTC
TRBV5-1	NA	TRBJ1-5	NA	CASSLGTIPHQPQHF	TGCGCCAGCAGCTTGGGGACCATACCGCATCAGCCCCAGCATTTT
TRBV7-2	NA	TRBJ1-1	TRBD1	CASSSWTGYNAEAFF	TGTGCCAGCAGCTCTTGGACAGGGTATAACGCTGAAGCTTTCTTT
TRBV6-2/TRBV6-3	NA	TRBJ1-3	NA	CASSYSNRRQTGNTIYF	TGTGCCAGCAGTTACTCGAATCGAAGGCAAACTGGAAACACCATATATTTT
TRBV7-6	NA	TRBJ2-7	TRBD1	CASSRTGKPYEQYF	TGTGCCAGCAGCCGGACAGGGAAACCCTACGAGCAGTACTTC
TRBV9	few	TRBJ2-3	NA	CASSGVVGITDTQYF	TGTGCCAGCAGCGGGGTGGTGGGGATCACAGATACGCAGTATTTT
TRBV19	NA	TRBJ1-1	NA	CASSRLGATSNTEAFF	TGTGCCAGTAGTAGGCTGGGGGCAACTAGTAACACTGAAGCTTTCTTT
TRBV3-1/TRBV3-2	NA	TRBJ1-6	TRBD1	CASSQRPWDRRNSPLHF	TGTGCCAGCAGCCAGCGTCCTTGGGACAGGCGGAATTCACCCCTCCACTTT